Included here is one T cell receptor (beta chain) sequence, with context. This clone was observed once. This receptor's antigen is unknown. It has no much larger one-base neighbor in the sample; base qualities were not kept. The data were taken from a study of shared clonotypes between healthy human individuals (dated by TCRdb to 2019 to 2021). Turning to the overall study: A couple of women and three men aged 18 to 49 years were included in the cohort. To estimate repertoire size and how much clonotype sharing occurs between individuals, the study deeply sequenced the blood TCR repertoires of roughly 5 healthy adults. Different laboratories and diverse techniques were used to prepare libraries and sequence TCR repertoires, to increase sequencing depth and limit assay-specific biases. Leukapheresis yielded between about 0.9 and 9 billion PBMCs per donor. Broader findings and caveats from the paper: Sampling was restricted to blood, and TCR repertoires in tissues likely differ from the TCR repertoires found in blood. Based on pairwise subsampling, the degree of clonotype sharing among donors was expected to be affected by sequencing depth. Because the study included a small number of donors, the genetic and exposure-history diversity represented was limited.

Using the deep immunoSEQ assay, multiplex PCR amplified TCR CDR3 regions from genomic DNA. Genomic DNA extracted from each cell subset was distributed evenly over all wells of several immunoSEQ 96-well plates, and each plate served as one replicate. For unsorted PBMC, roughly 0.3 ug genomic DNA, equal to roughly 32,000 T cell genomes, was loaded into each replicate PCR. Genomic DNA from unsorted PBMC was sequenced over ten immunoSEQ deep assay plates. Purified libraries were quantified with a Qubit 3.0 fluorometer, sized on a Bioanalyzer 2100, and re-quantified with the KAPA Library Quantification kit. Every immunoSEQ 96-well plate was sequenced on a dedicated single-read 150-cycle Illumina NextSeq 550 flow cell. Per the authors' processing: The immunoSEQ output contained only junctional sequences without quality scores, so filtering could not match that applied to full-length reads. To assign V/J genes and CDR3, sequences were annotated using PyIR, a Python wrapper for IgBLAST v1.9, with IMGT germline references. Reads with weak V/J assignments (E-value above 1e-6), missing CDR3, stop codons, out-of-frame junctions, or ambiguous translated residues were removed. A V3J clonotype was defined by an identical inferred V gene, J gene, and CDR3 amino acid sequence. Percentage overlap between repertoires was computed as shared unique clonotypes divided by the size of the smaller repertoire. Repertoire richness was assessed with RTK rarefaction, the Chao1 estimator, and Recon v2.1 estimates of unobserved clonotypes. Here the immuneACCESS table is served through TCRdb, limited to in-frame sequences with V and J called. Missing clones are a known gap in these copies; in checked studies unresolved V genes cover under half, and the rest lacks a known reason. Clonal size and the V and J genes are those of that table, whereas D and trimming came from the DNA. Counted in this sample were hundreds of thousands of clones; about four fifths of them appeared once. The ten top clones hold 13% of the sample.

Donors were healthy HIV-negative adults with no recently reported acute infections or vaccinations. Every donor was a Caucasian adult living in Nashville, Tennessee, USA. For unsorted samples, tens of millions of PBMCs were counted, and genomic DNA was extracted using the QIAamp DNA Blood Mini kit. Blood was collected by leukapheresis, and PBMCs were isolated by Ficoll-Histopaque density gradient centrifugation and then cryopreserved in liquid nitrogen vapor phase. The germline V gene encodes CDR1 SGHTA and CDR2 FQGNSA. V is pruned by 5 bases and J by 2 bases, leaving 6 bases of the junction without a gene match. The CDR3 covers 16 residues, taking in both the cysteine and the phenylalanine. The sequence is cut down to CDR3 DNA, 48 bases in frame from base 1.

This sequence was found in a woman in her forties in good health. Some clones in this sample may be carry-over from other donors' samples. The rearranged segments are TRBV7-2 and TRBJ2-2, and 9 junctional nucleotides match TRBD1. The sample was PBMCs. Here is the DNA: TGTGCCAGCAGCCGCCGACAGGGGGTCAACACCGGGGAGCTGTTTTTT. It translates to CASSRRQGVNTGELFF.